This entry lists 4 T cell receptor beta chains sequenced from one sample in a study of neurological immune-mediated disorders. MiXCR, run by TCRdb on the 5' RACE reads, gives a single entry per CDR3 protein. The sample lists 35,000 to 45,000 distinct CDR3 sequences, 6% to 8.5% seen once, with roughly 4.4% in the top ten. Input material: PBMCs. The receptors here all came from a woman in her 40s in good health.

The rearrangement joins TRBV10-3 to TRBJ2-7; weak D call: TRBD2 (5 bases). V was trimmed by 5 bases and J by 4 bases, leaving 15 bases between them. This CDR3 contains 14 residues. The V gene's germline CDR1 is ENHRY and CDR2 SYGVKD. The CDR3 nucleotides read TGTGCCATCAGTTTGACTGGGAGCGAGTACGAGCAGTACTTC. Translated, it gives CAISLTGSEYEQYF.

This clonotype was counted many times. The chain couples TRBV29-1 to TRBJ1-2; D ambiguous. CDR3 size: 14 residues. Per germline, CDR1 SQVTM and CDR2 ANQGSEA. V was pared by 5 bases and J by 4 bases, with 17 bases between. The CDR3 loop reads CSVSQRTAAYGYTF. The CDR3 DNA sequence: TGCAGCGTTTCTCAAAGGACGGCGGCCTATGGCTACACCTTC.

Many counts were recorded for this clonotype. The rearrangement uses TRBV3-1 and TRBJ2-2, with a possible D match to TRBD1 (6 bases). CDR1 LGHDT and CDR2 YNNKEL come from the germline V gene (reference sequence). This CDR3 has 15 amino acids. Deletions cut 4 bases from V and 4 bases from J, with 13 bases between. CDR3 coding DNA: TGTGCCAGCAGCCCAAGACAGGCGAGCACCGGGGAGCTGTTTTTT. This encodes CASSPRQASTGELFF. Full variable domain (missing parts from reference TRBV3-1 and TRBJ2-2): DTAVSQTPKYLVTQMGNDKSIKCEQNLGHDTMYWYKQDSKKFLKIMFSYNNKELIINETVPNRFSPKSPDKAHLNLHINSLELGDSAVYFCASSPRQASTGELFFGEGSRLTVL.

This clonotype was recorded many times. The chain links TRBV19 to TRBJ1-1; the D is unclear. Trimming shortened V by 7 bases and J by 2 bases, and 11 bases separated the two germline ends. The CDR3 is 13 amino acids. Germline values: CDR1 LNHDA, CDR2 SQIVND (reference sequence). CDR3 DNA: TGTGCCAGTACCGATAGAGCCAACACTGAAGCTTTCTTT. Protein sequence: CASTDRANTEAFF.